This is a list of T cell receptor beta chains from one sample in a study of blood T cell repertoires in COVID-19. The method was immunoSEQ multiplex PCR; TCRdb's version includes in-frame clones alone and lacks a portion of them. This sample has some 320,000 clones, with 65% to 90% found just once. Input material: peripheral blood. The receptors originated from a human donor in a cohort sampled during active COVID-19. CDR3s include the opening cysteine and the closing phenylalanine or tryptophan. The order of the fields is V gene, J gene, CDR3 protein.

>TRBV5-1|TRBJ1-2
CASSLQGVSGYTF
>TRBV20-1|TRBJ1-2
CSASPGDGYTF
>TRBV9|TRBJ1-3
CASSVSGTKNTIYF
>TRBV6-4|TRBJ2-1
CASSDRTTSGGRYNEQFF
>TRBV7-9|TRBJ1-5
CASSSMTGSNQPQHF
>TRBV5-5|TRBJ1-1
CASSLRGLAFF
>TRBV12-5|TRBJ2-7
CASGSLAGDEQYF
>TRBV20-1|TRBJ2-7
CSASPRGRGEQYF
>TRBV12-5|TRBJ1-4
CASGPGSVLNEKLFF
>TRBV7-9|TRBJ2-7
CASSPPGGYEQYF